This TCR beta chain was recorded in a study of CD8+ T cells in alopecia areata. The study, taken as a whole, reports: Sequencing of scalp samples also includes resident alphabeta T cells from normal skin.

Concerning this clone itself: Antigen: not known.

From alopecia areata patients, lesional scalp punch biopsies and peripheral blood were collected. Using a FACSAria, the CD4+ and CD8+ T cells were sorted from the PBMCs. Sequencing templates came from extracted RNA that was reverse transcribed into cDNA. TCRdb's copy holds only in-frame clones and misses some; the assay was immunoSEQ multiplex PCR. The repertoire holds about 82,000 clones, with about 51% as singletons. Sequences were obtained from NKG2D-high CD8+ T cells sorted from blood. The origin of this receptor is a human donor with alopecia areata.

The CDR3: CASSQERSNTEAFF. The CDR3 nucleotides are TGCGCCAGCAGCCAAGAACGGTCGAACACTGAAGCTTTCTTT. The rearrangement uses TRBV4-1 and TRBJ1-1; D not resolved. Per the germline V gene, CDR1 is MGHRA and CDR2 is YSYEKL. Trimming pared 0 bases from V and 1 base from J, leaving 6 bases between. The CDR3 length is 14 residues.